This T cell receptor beta chain derives from a study of cytomegalovirus exposure and HLA in healthy donors. Whole-study findings and limits: Cytomegalovirus association was listed for around 170 TCR beta chains. An ancestry cluster, one associated with Asian ancestry, reportedly showed fewer N-insertions than the 666-donor mean in a later analysis.

The trim removed 0 bases at V and 2 bases at J, leaving 1 base unmatched. In germline, CDR1 is SGHRS, CDR2 YFSETQ. The length of the CDR3 is 14 residues. Primers: 60 Vbeta forward and 13 Jbeta reverse. The data were produced by immunoSEQ multiplex PCR, yet TCRdb's version contains in-frame clones alone and is incomplete. This table holds about 160,000 clones, 82% found once. With respect to this clone: Antigen specificity is unknown.

The V call is TRBV5-1, the J call TRBJ2-5; 7 bases are a match to TRBD2. Source material: PBMCs. The origin of this receptor is a girl under 10 years old in good health and CMV-seropositive. The CDR3 sequence: CASSLGGGQETQYF. CDR3 DNA: TGCGCCAGCAGCTTGGGGGGAGGGCAAGAGACCCAGTACTTC.